The rows below give T cell receptor beta chains drawn from one sample of a study of blood T cells in healthy people across ages. TCRdb reprocessed the 5' RACE reads with MiXCR, giving one entry per CDR3 protein. The repertoire consists of roughly 1,500,000 distinct CDR3 sequences, with about 43% occurring once and the leading ten covering 7.9%. The sequenced sample consisted of blood. The source is a woman aged 18-29 years in good health. Both conserved end residues are part of each CDR3. A D gene is named only where the DNA matches it firmly. The size of a clone is reported for some rows only, either as once, few or many, or as a class for expanded clones.

V,D,size,CDR3
TRBV7-2,-,-,CASSATPNSGNTIYF
TRBV12-3/TRBV12-4,TRBD1,-,CASSLEQNRGRGYTF
TRBV20-1,-,-,CSARASAHYGYTF
TRBV13,TRBD2,many,CASSATSGQETQYF
TRBV28,-,-,CASSFRRNTIYF
TRBV3-1,TRBD2,-,CVSSRGGVYEQYF
TRBV5-1,-,-,CASSFTNLGAVDEQYF
TRBV7-9,-,-,CASSLGKLLDDEQFF
TRBV10-3,TRBD1,-,CAISLGQVRGYTF
TRBV29-1,-,-,CSVVTTRGLSNYGYTF
TRBV12-3/TRBV12-4,-,-,CASSLPRGSRQAFF
TRBV7-9,TRBD2,-,CASSLGGGGNLWQFF
TRBV4-1,TRBD1,few,CASSQGQGSTGELFF
TRBV9,TRBD2,few,CASSVAASGRNEQYF
TRBV11-1,TRBD2,-,CASSLAPSGTYNEQFF
TRBV12-3/TRBV12-4,-,-,CASSLQGTKNQPQHF
TRBV28,-,-,CASRAYGERNEQFF
TRBV5-1,TRBD2,-,CASSSTVGGGQQETQYF
TRBV5-8,-,-,CASSLRGEASNEQYF
TRBV4-1,-,-,CASSQGTESYNSPLHF
TRBV2,TRBD1,few,CASSEAGTGANEQFF
TRBV3-1,-,-,CASSLSRGTNEQFF
TRBV12-3/TRBV12-4,-,-,CASIRGVGTEAFF
TRBV6-5,-,-,CASNARTEAFF
TRBV5-1,-,few,CASSLYRGKTDTQYF
TRBV6-1,-,-,CASSLGEFGGATYEQYF
TRBV5-1,-,-,CASRRGLSTEAFF
TRBV6-5,TRBD2,-,CASSYSAVGLAGDTQYF
TRBV7-2,-,-,CASSRISINEQFF
TRBV25-1,-,-,CASSARGVNEQYF
TRBV30,-,-,CAWRYPRGCKDEQYF
TRBV3-1,TRBD2,-,CASSQERASGRGTQYF
TRBV7-3,-,-,CASSAQENTEAFF
TRBV3-1,TRBD2,-,CASSQRSGGGTGELFF
TRBV7-2,-,-,CASSLGPNREQYF
TRBV6-1,-,few,CASNMDGATNEKLFF
TRBV6-5,-,few,CASASGRGPYEQYF
TRBV20-1,-,-,CSARGTESSYNEQFF
TRBV29-1,-,-,CSVSGTNKDQPQHF
TRBV4-2,TRBD1,-,CASSQEGTGLTGVTGELFF
TRBV6-5,-,-,CASNQGFTAEQYF
TRBV4-1,-,few,CASSQGTMNTEAFF
TRBV12-3/TRBV12-4,-,-,CASSQGISPLHF
TRBV4-1,TRBD2,-,CASSQDPPSGEQFF
TRBV11-2,-,-,CASSFTRDIWYEQYF
TRBV28,TRBD1,few,CASSPLRQGRQPQHF
TRBV7-8,TRBD1,-,CASSLEGTANTEAFF
TRBV4-1,-,few,CASSQEGSGSYGYTF
TRBV5-1,-,-,CASSWGDGSYEQYF
TRBV15,TRBD1,-,CATSRTGAPEQYF
TRBV29-1,-,-,CSVEEYEKLFF
TRBV12-3/TRBV12-4,TRBD1,few,CASILTGGNEKLFF
TRBV6-2/TRBV6-3,-,once,CASRPDRLSGGYTF
TRBV7-9,-,-,CAGATGFSEAFF
TRBV28,TRBD1,-,CASRAEGTGFSSPLHF
TRBV11-2,-,-,CASSPHEEQYF
TRBV4-1,TRBD2,-,CASSQAGRATYNEQYF
TRBV6-5,-,few,CASGSPQQFF